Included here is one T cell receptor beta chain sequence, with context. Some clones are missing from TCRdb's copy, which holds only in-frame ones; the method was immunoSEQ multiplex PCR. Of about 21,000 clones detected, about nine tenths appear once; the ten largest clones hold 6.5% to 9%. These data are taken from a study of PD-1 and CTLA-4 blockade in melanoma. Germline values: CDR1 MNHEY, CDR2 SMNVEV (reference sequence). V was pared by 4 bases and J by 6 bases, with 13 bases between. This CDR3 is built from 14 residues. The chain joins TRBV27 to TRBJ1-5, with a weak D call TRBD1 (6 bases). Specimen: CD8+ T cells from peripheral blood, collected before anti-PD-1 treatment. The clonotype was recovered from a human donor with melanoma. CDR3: CASSSTGRGQPQHF. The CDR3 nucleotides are TGTGCCAGCAGTTCTACAGGGCGCGGTCAGCCCCAGCATTTT.